One TCR beta chain is described in this entry. Its antigen is not identified. This cohort consisted of healthy bone marrow donors. The CDR3 extends over 15 amino acids. Trimming left V 6 bases short and J 4 bases short, with 16 bases between. The germline gives CDR1 SGHTA, CDR2 FQGTGA. It was with 60 Vbeta and 13 Jbeta primers that the PCR ran. Profiled with immunoSEQ multiplex PCR; TCRdb holds only in-frame clones, not every one. The sample shows approximately 100,000 clones, 78% of them seen only once. The sample belongs to a study of cytomegalovirus exposure and HLA in healthy donors. The study's findings and limits: An analysis was carried out at a later point. It showed that HLA-associated TCR beta chains were more clonally expanded than equally common non-associated chains. It was assumed in the presence/absence analyses that sequencing depth was roughly uniform across donors. Excluded: some indistinguishable V segments such as TRBV6-2 and TRBV6-3.

The sample taken for sequencing was PBMCs. The chain couples TRBV7-3 to TRBJ2-1, with D possibly being TRBD2 (7 bases). The sequence came from a woman aged 40 to 49 in good health and CMV-seronegative. The CDR3: CASSPGAGAYNEQFF. Written as DNA, the CDR3 is TGTGCCAGCAGTCCTGGGGCGGGGGCTTACAATGAGCAGTTCTTC.